What follows are 25 T cell receptor beta chains derived from one specimen sequenced in a study of blood T cell repertoires in COVID-19. Measured with immunoSEQ multiplex PCR; TCRdb has only the in-frame clones, and not every one. Seen here are more than 100,000 clones, approximately 87% observed once, and the top ten hold 2% to 3%. Sequencing was carried out using peripheral blood. The receptors were gathered from a man aged 45-65 years with active COVID-19.

The V and J genes are TRBV3-1 (or the pseudogene TRBV3-2) and TRBJ2-2; 8 nucleotides line up with TRBD1. Per the germline V gene, CDR1 is LGHDT and CDR2 is YNNKEL (reference sequence). The CDR3 length is 17 residues. The V gene end was trimmed by 1 base and the J gene end by 7 bases; junction bases not matched to a gene: 11. This CDR3 reads CASSQGSLRGRGGELFF. CDR3 DNA sequence: TGTGCCAGCAGCCAAGGTTCCCTCAGGGGGCGTGGCGGGGAGCTGTTTTTT.

The V and J genes are TRBV5-1 and TRBJ2-1; no clear D. With 0 bases removed from V and 8 bases from J, the gap between germline ends came to 6 bases. CDR3 length: 12 amino acids. CDR1 is SGHRS and CDR2 is YFSETQ in the germline V gene. This CDR3 is CASSLEQYEQFF. The CDR3 DNA reads as TGCGCCAGCAGCTTGGAACAGTATGAGCAGTTCTTC.

The gene calls are TRBV7-2 and TRBJ1-3, with 7 bases identical to TRBD1. The germline V gene encodes CDR1 SGHTA and CDR2 FQGNSA. The junction had 8 bases not matched to a gene; V was cut back by 2 bases and J by 10 bases. This CDR3 is built from 14 residues. The CDR3: CASSLREGGKTIYF. In nucleotides, the CDR3 is TGTGCCAGCAGCTTAAGGGAAGGGGGCAAAACCATATATTTT.

The chain recombines TRBV5-5 with TRBJ2-7; D is ambiguous. CDR3 length: 13 residues. V lost 4 bases and J 3 bases, leaving 11 bases between the germline ends. Germline-derived CDR1 and CDR2 are SGHKS and YYEKEE (reference sequence). CDR3 nucleotides: TGTGCCAGCAGCCCTCCACTTATCTACGAGCAGTACTTC. Protein product: CASSPPLIYEQYF.

CDR3 protein: CASSNVTTGTGGFSAVPLYEQYF. The CDR3 DNA sequence: TGTGCCAGCAGCAACGTAACCACCGGGACAGGGGGCTTCAGTGCGGTCCCGTTATACGAGCAGTACTTC. The J gene is TRBJ2-7, the V gene TRBV21-1; the DNA was not used to check the table's D call, TRBD1. TRBV21-1 is a pseudogene segment. The CDR3 sequence is 23 residues long.

The chain combines TRBV2 with TRBJ2-5; TRBD1 might be the D (6 bases). CDR1 SNHLY and CDR2 FYNNEI come from the germline V gene. The CDR3 is made up of 13 amino acids. Trimming took off 11 bases at V and 1 base at J, with 14 bases between the two ends. This CDR3 reads CAGNAGAQETQYF. CDR3 in DNA: TGTGCCGGCAACGCAGGGGCCCAAGAGACCCAGTACTTC. Full variable domain (missing parts from reference TRBV2 and TRBJ2-5): EPEVTQTPSHQVTQMGQEVILRCVPISNHLYFYWYRQILGQKVEFLVSFYNNEISEKSEIFDDQFSVERPDGSNFTLKIRSTKLEDSAMYFCAGNAGAQETQYFGPGTRLLVL.

This chain connects TRBV29-1 to TRBJ1-5; D is ambiguous. This CDR3 has 10 amino acids. Germline V CDR1 and CDR2: SQVTM, ANQGSEA. V gave up 7 bases and J gave up 9 bases, with 10 bases separating them. The CDR3 loop is CSGSIRPQHF. Written as DNA, the CDR3 is TGCAGCGGCTCCATCAGGCCCCAGCATTTT.

V is TRBV11-2 and J is TRBJ2-3; 13 bases align to TRBD2. In germline, CDR1 is SGHAT, CDR2 FQNNGV. This CDR3 has 19 amino acids. The trim removed 0 bases at V and 0 bases at J, leaving 6 bases unmatched. In DNA, the CDR3 is TGTGCCAGCAGCTTAGAGAGGACTAGCGGGAGATCTAGCACAGATACGCAGTATTTT. This encodes CASSLERTSGRSSTDTQYF.

CDR3 in DNA: TGTGCCAGTAGTTTTCCAGGGGTCTCCACCTACAATGAGCAGTTCTTC. It specifies CASSFPGVSTYNEQFF. This chain links TRBV19 with TRBJ2-1; D may be TRBD1 (6 bases). The CDR3 consists of 16 residues. V lost 5 bases to trimming and J lost 2 bases, with 16 bases between them. CDR1 is LNHDA and CDR2 is SQIVND in the germline V gene (reference sequence).

This clone was seen just once. This chain connects TRBV7-9 to TRBJ2-2; perhaps TRBD2 as D (6 bases). There are 14 residues in the CDR3. Trimming pared 6 bases from V and 2 bases from J, leaving 10 bases between. CDR1 and CDR2 (germline): SEHNR, FQNEAQ (reference sequence). Here the CDR3 reads CASREGINTGELFF. CDR3 DNA sequence: TGTGCCAGCAGGGAGGGAATCAACACCGGGGAGCTGTTTTTT.

The chain links TRBV9 to TRBJ1-3, with D tentatively TRBD1 (5 bases). CDR3 length: 15 residues. Between the trimmed V and J ends, which lost 0 bases and 5 bases, there was a span of 12 bases. Germline V gives CDR1 SGDLS, CDR2 YYNGEE. CDR3 amino acids: CASSVAERGRNTIYF. In nucleotides, the CDR3 is TGTGCCAGCAGCGTAGCTGAAAGGGGAAGAAACACCATATATTTT.

This clone was seen only once. The chain links TRBV3-1 (or the pseudogene TRBV3-2) to TRBJ1-2; 7 positions match TRBD1. This CDR3 spans 15 amino acids. CDR1 and CDR2 from the germline V gene are LGHDT and YNNKEL (reference sequence). The junction had 8 bases not matched to a gene; V was cut back by 4 bases and J by 3 bases. Here the CDR3 DNA reads TGTGCCAGCAGCCCCTACGACAGGGTTTACTATGGCTACACCTTC. Residues: CASSPYDRVYYGYTF.

The V gene is TRBV6-2 or TRBV6-3, the J gene TRBJ2-5; 12 bases are a match to TRBD2. Germline V gene sequence: CDR1 MNHEY, CDR2 SVGEGT. V shed 2 bases, J shed 3 bases, and the junction held 4 bases outside the gene matches. CDR3 length equals 16 residues. CDR3 loop: CASSYGLAGGEETQYF. The CDR3 coding sequence is TGTGCCAGCAGTTACGGCCTAGCGGGAGGGGAAGAGACCCAGTACTTC.

This chain uses TRBV19 with TRBJ2-4, with D perhaps matching TRBD1 (6 bases). Germline V CDR1 and CDR2: LNHDA, SQIVND (reference sequence). This CDR3 spans 15 amino acids. V dropped 1 base and J dropped 3 bases, with 10 bases sitting between them. The CDR3, as DNA: TGTGCCAGTAGTATAGTTGAGGGGGTCAAAAACATTCAGTACTTC. It encodes CASSIVEGVKNIQYF.

The gene calls are TRBV18 and TRBJ2-3; the match to TRBD1 covers 11 bases. The germline V gene encodes CDR1 KGHSH and CDR2 LQKENI. Losses at the gene ends were 6 bases for V and 3 bases for J; bases not matched to a gene: 8. There are 16 residues in the CDR3. CDR3 DNA sequence: TGTGCCAGCTCGAGAATGGGACAGGGGGTTACAGATACGCAGTATTTT. Amino acid sequence: CASSRMGQGVTDTQYF.

This clone has just one count. V and J are TRBV19 and TRBJ2-6; 7 positions agree with TRBD1. CDR3 size: 15 residues. V lost 6 bases, J lost 4 bases, and 6 bases stayed unmatched. CDR1 and CDR2 (germline): LNHDA, SQIVND (reference sequence). The CDR3 protein is CASRHRGAGANVLTF. CDR3 DNA sequence: TGTGCCAGTAGACACAGGGGTGCCGGGGCCAACGTCCTGACTTTC.

The chain is built from TRBV11-2 and TRBJ2-1; perhaps TRBD2 as D (7 bases). CDR3 size: 15 residues. Germline CDR1 and CDR2: SGHAT and FQNNGV. V lost 4 bases to trimming and J lost 7 bases, with 17 bases between them. The CDR3 reads CASSSLRGGWNEQFF. The CDR3 coding sequence is TGTGCCAGCAGCTCGCTGAGGGGGGGGTGGAATGAGCAGTTCTTC.

V and J are TRBV5-1 and TRBJ2-3, with 8 bases that match TRBD2. CDR1 is SGHRS, CDR2 YFSETQ, per germline. V lost 4 bases to trimming and J lost 0 bases; unmatched junction nucleotides: 7. The length of the CDR3 is 16 residues. CDR3 DNA: TGCGCCAGCAGCCTCGGGACTAGGGAAAGCACAGATACGCAGTATTTT. Translating it yields CASSLGTRESTDTQYF. Full variable domain (missing parts from reference TRBV5-1 and TRBJ2-3): KAGVTQTPRYLIKTRGQQVTLSCSPISGHRSVSWYQQTPGQGLQFLFEYFSETQRNKGNFPGRFSGRQFSNSRSEMNVSTLELGDSALYLCASSLGTRESTDTQYFGPGTRLTVL.

V gene TRBV30 combines with J gene TRBJ2-4, with a tentative D call TRBD2 (6 bases). The CDR3 extends over 13 amino acids. Deletions cut 5 bases from V and 8 bases from J, with 16 bases between. Germline V CDR1 and CDR2: GTSNPN, SVGIG (reference sequence). CDR3 nucleotide sequence: TGTGCCTGGGAGGGGACTGGGCGCGACATTCAGTACTTC. Translation gives CAWEGTGRDIQYF.

The chain is built from TRBV27 and TRBJ1-5; 10 positions agree with TRBD1. Germline V gene lookup returns CDR1 MNHEY and CDR2 SMNVEV (reference sequence). Unmatched junction bases numbered 7, after V lost 4 bases and J lost 7 bases. The CDR3 runs 15 residues. The CDR3 bases are TGTGCCAGCAGTTCACTGACAGGGGGCGGGCAGCCCCAGCATTTT. Its protein product is CASSSLTGGGQPQHF.

This clone was recorded only once. The gene calls are TRBV30 and TRBJ1-1; 7 bases align to TRBD1. V lost 4 bases, J lost 1 base, and 3 bases stayed unmatched. This CDR3 spans 13 amino acids. The germline V gene encodes CDR1 GTSNPN and CDR2 SVGIG (reference sequence). CDR3 protein: CAWIAGGNTEAFF. CDR3 coding DNA: TGTGCCTGGATCGCAGGGGGGAACACTGAAGCTTTCTTT.

This chain connects TRBV9 to TRBJ2-7; tentative D call: TRBD1 (5 bases). Per germline, CDR1 SGDLS and CDR2 YYNGEE. The CDR3 is 12 amino acids. V was pared by 7 bases and J by 3 bases, with 11 bases between. CDR3 DNA sequence: TGTGCCAGCGAAGACGACAGCTACGAGCAGTACTTC. Its translation is CASEDDSYEQYF. The complete variable domain, with remaining parts taken from reference TRBV9 and TRBJ2-7, reads DSGVTQTPKHLITATGQRVTLRCSPRSGDLSVYWYQQSLDQGLQFLIQYYNGEERAKGNILERFSAQQFPDLHSELNLSSLELGDSALYFCASEDDSYEQYFGPGTRLTVT.

The V and J genes are TRBV6-5 and TRBJ2-2, with 7 bases that match TRBD2. In germline, CDR1 is MNHEY, CDR2 SVGAGI. J gave up 6 bases and V 0 bases, and 7 bases lay outside the gene matches. The CDR3 spans 16 residues. CDR3 nucleotides: TGTGCCAGCAGTTACTCGGGGGGGTCAGGCGCCGGGGAGCTGTTTTTT. Its protein product is CASSYSGGSGAGELFF.

This clone came up once. The chain is built from TRBV7-3 and TRBJ2-7; the match to TRBD1 covers 9 bases. Germline loops: CDR1 SGHTA, CDR2 FQGTGA. The CDR3 extends over 13 amino acids. Trimming cost V 3 bases and J 6 bases; bases outside gene matches: 3. CDR3 sequence reads: CASSFRQGGEQYF. DNA for the CDR3: TGTGCCAGCAGCTTTCGACAGGGGGGCGAGCAGTACTTC.

CDR3 amino acids: CASSGTGNPNYGYTF. The CDR3 DNA follows: TGTGCCAGCAGCGGGACCGGGAACCCCAACTATGGCTACACCTTC. This chain connects TRBV9 to TRBJ1-2; D is ambiguous. Trimming took 3 bases from V and 2 from J, leaving 14 bases between them. Germline-derived CDR1 and CDR2 are SGDLS and YYNGEE. The CDR3 loop spans 15 amino acids.